This entry features one T cell receptor beta chain sequence. Only in-frame clones appear in the TCRdb table, and some are missing; sequencing was by immunoSEQ multiplex PCR. The repertoire includes around 6,600 clones, more than 60% of them detected once, and about 8% sits in the top ten. This entry comes from a study of chemoradiotherapy in HPV16-positive cancers. Germline CDR1 is MDHEN and CDR2 is SYDVKM. The CDR3 runs to 12 residues. V lost 6 bases to trimming and J lost 11 bases, with 16 bases between them. Sequences were derived from tumor tissue, sampled from a patient who underwent chemoradiotherapy. V usage is TRBV28 and J usage is TRBJ1-1; no clear D. The source of this sequence is a human donor with HPV-associated anogenital cancer. As DNA, the CDR3 is TGTGCCAGCAGGAATGGGAGCCCGGGGGCTTTCTTT. The encoded protein is CASRNGSPGAFF.